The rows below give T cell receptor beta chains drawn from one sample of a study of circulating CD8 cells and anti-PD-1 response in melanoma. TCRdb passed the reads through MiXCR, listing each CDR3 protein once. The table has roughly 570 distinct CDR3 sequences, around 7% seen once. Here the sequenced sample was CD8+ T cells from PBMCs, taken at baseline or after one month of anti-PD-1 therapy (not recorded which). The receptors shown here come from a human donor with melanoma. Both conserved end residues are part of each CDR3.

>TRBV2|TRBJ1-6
CASSESRSSYNSPLHF
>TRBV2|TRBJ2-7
CASSSPSPGEKGYEQYF
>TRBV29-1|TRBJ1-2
CSVANRDGYTF
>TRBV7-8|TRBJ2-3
CASSRRGPNTDTQYF
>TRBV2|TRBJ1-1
CASSDADTPSEAFF
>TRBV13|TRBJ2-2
CAGRFATGELFF
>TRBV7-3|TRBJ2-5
CASSSGGQGPQETQYF
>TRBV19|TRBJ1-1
CASIRDSRTEAFF
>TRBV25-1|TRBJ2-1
CASSPGRVEQFF
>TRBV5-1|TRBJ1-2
CASSPGTVRPNYGYTF
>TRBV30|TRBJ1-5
CAWSAGDNQPQHF
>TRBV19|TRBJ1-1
CASSIDLGFTEAFF